The 8 T cell receptor beta chains below come from one sample, sequenced in a study of blood T cell repertoires in COVID-19. Clones were sequenced by immunoSEQ multiplex PCR, and TCRdb holds only the in-frame ones, with some missing. This repertoire shows 50,000 to 75,000 clones, approximately 80% found once; its top ten account for roughly 20%. Input material: peripheral blood. These receptors originate from a man aged 80 or over with active or convalescent COVID-19.

CDR3 in amino acids: CASSSGGPTGDKLFF. As DNA, the CDR3 is TGCGCCAGCAGTTCCGGAGGGCCAACAGGGGATAAACTGTTTTTT. This sequence joins TRBV5-1 and TRBJ1-4; the match to TRBD1 covers 7 bases. The CDR3 extends over 15 amino acids. Germline V lookup: CDR1 SGHRS, CDR2 YFSETQ. The ends lost 5 bases at V and 11 bases at J; junction bases unmatched: 15.

The chain is built from TRBV2 and TRBJ2-2; 7 nucleotides align to TRBD1. CDR1 and CDR2 from the germline V gene are SNHLY and FYNNEI. This CDR3 spans 14 amino acids. J gave up 4 bases and V 6 bases, and 5 bases lay outside the gene matches. The DNA for the CDR3 is TGTGCCAGCAGCACCAGACAGGGCACCGGGGAGCTGTTTTTT. Translated, it gives CASSTRQGTGELFF.

The chain has TRBV6-5 and TRBJ1-2, with a weak D call TRBD1 (5 bases). V lost 2 bases and J lost 2, with 15 bases in between. The CDR3 has 16 residues. CDR1 MNHEY and CDR2 SVGAGI come from the germline V gene. For the CDR3, the DNA is TGTGCCAGCAGTTACGTCCAGGGTGGAGCGAACTATGGCTACACCTTC. Amino acid sequence: CASSYVQGGANYGYTF.

The chain is built from TRBV27 and TRBJ1-2, with D perhaps TRBD1 (5 bases). The germline gives CDR1 MNHEY, CDR2 SMNVEV (reference sequence). The CDR3 has 13 residues. The germline V and J ends were trimmed by 0 bases and 8 bases, with 10 bases remaining between them. The CDR3 DNA reads as TGTGCCAGCAGTTTATCAGGGGTTGGCGGCTACACCTTC. It codes for CASSLSGVGGYTF.

The chain links TRBV3-1 (or the pseudogene TRBV3-2) to TRBJ2-1, with TRBD2 matching over 12 bases. The CDR3 is 15 amino acids. Germline values: CDR1 LGHDT, CDR2 YNNKEL (reference sequence). After removal of 2 bases from V and 9 bases from J, the junction contained 5 bases not matched to a gene. The CDR3 nucleotides are TGTGCCAGCAGCCAAAGGACTAGCGGGAACAGTGAGCAGTTCTTC. Encoded protein: CASSQRTSGNSEQFF.

The chain is built from TRBV6-5 and TRBJ2-3, with D uncertain. The V gene lost 5 bases and the J gene lost 2 bases, with 14 bases spanning the gap. Germline-derived CDR1 and CDR2 are MNHEY and SVGAGI. CDR3 size: 15 residues. CDR3 sequence: CASSKEGVYTDTQYF. In nucleotides, the CDR3 is TGTGCCAGCAGTAAGGAAGGAGTGTACACAGATACGCAGTATTTT.

The genes are TRBV7-9 and TRBJ2-1; 8 positions agree with TRBD2. V trimming: 5 bases; J trimming: 4 bases; junction bases outside the gene matches: 13. Germline-derived CDR1 and CDR2 are SEHNR and FQNEAQ (reference sequence). This CDR3 comprises 17 residues. The CDR3 spells CASSRRPSGQTYNEQFF. In DNA form, the CDR3 reads TGTGCCAGCAGCCGCCGACCTAGCGGGCAAACTTACAATGAGCAGTTCTTC.

The chain couples TRBV7-2 to TRBJ2-3; 14 bases fit TRBD2. The length of the CDR3 is 17 residues. With 2 bases clipped from V and 6 bases from J, the junction kept 7 bases outside the gene matches. Germline V gene sequence: CDR1 SGHTA, CDR2 FQGNSA. This CDR3 reads CASSLIKRTSGRDTQYF. The CDR3, as DNA: TGTGCCAGCAGCTTAATAAAACGGACTAGCGGGAGGGATACGCAGTATTTT.